These T cell receptor beta chains were read from a single sample in a study of blood T cell repertoires in COVID-19. Assay used: immunoSEQ multiplex PCR; TCRdb lists only in-frame clones, some missing. The sample contains 50,000 to 80,000 clones, approximately 92% of which appear only once. The sequenced material came from peripheral blood. The origin of the receptors is a woman of 80 years or more with active COVID-19. CDR3s include the opening cysteine and the closing phenylalanine or tryptophan. D genes are given only for firm matches. Clone size is given for some rows only: seen once, a few or many times, or a class if the clone is expanded.

V	D	J	size	CDR3	DNA
TRBV27	TRBD1	TRBJ1-1	-	CASSPWGQGGYTEAFF	TGTGCCAGCAGTCCGTGGGGACAGGGGGGATACACTGAAGCTTTCTTT
TRBV5-1	-	TRBJ1-5	-	CASSLPGLNQPQHF	TGCGCCAGCAGCTTGCCAGGGCTAAATCAGCCCCAGCATTTT
TRBV19	-	TRBJ1-6	-	CASKAGRGSYNSPLHF	TGTGCCAGTAAGGCGGGAAGGGGCAGCTATAATTCACCCCTCCACTTT
TRBV27	TRBD2	TRBJ2-3	-	CASSLTPMAGGTDTQYF	TGTGCCAGCAGTTTAACGCCCATGGCGGGAGGGACAGATACGCAGTATTTT
TRBV7-2	TRBD2	TRBJ2-2	-	CASSFGGSNTGELFF	TGTGCCAGCAGCTTCGGGGGGTCGAACACCGGGGAGCTGTTTTTT
TRBV25-1	-	TRBJ2-1	-	CASRATVQGLQSYNEQFF	TGTGCCAGCAGGGCTACGGTTCAGGGTCTTCAGTCCTACAATGAGCAGTTCTTC
TRBV5-1	TRBD1	TRBJ2-2	once	CASSLVWTGGSSGELFF	TGCGCCAGCAGCTTGGTATGGACAGGGGGCAGCTCCGGGGAGCTGTTTTTT
TRBV7-8	TRBD1	TRBJ2-1	-	CASSPGRDRGPEQFF	TGTGCCAGCAGCCCCGGGCGGGACAGGGGGCCTGAGCAGTTCTTC
TRBV5-1	TRBD2	TRBJ2-1	-	CASSLEGGGSNEQFF	TGCGCCAGCAGCTTGGAGGGCGGGGGGTCCAATGAGCAGTTCTTC
TRBV6-2/TRBV6-3	TRBD1	TRBJ1-1	-	CASSRTGGGTEAFF	TGTGCCAGCAGCCGGACAGGAGGTGGCACTGAAGCTTTCTTT
TRBV6-5	-	TRBJ1-5	-	CASSWAAPGSNQPQHF	TGTGCCAGCAGTTGGGCGGCCCCAGGGAGCAATCAGCCCCAGCATTTT
TRBV7-9	TRBD2	TRBJ2-2	-	CASSSPAGSGGNRGGELFF	TGTGCCAGCAGCTCCCCCGCTGGTAGCGGGGGCAACCGAGGCGGGGAGCTGTTTTTT
TRBV7-2	TRBD2	TRBJ2-4	-	CASSLRGSGGANIQYF	TGTGCCAGCAGCTTACGAGGGTCCGGGGGGGCGAACATTCAGTACTTC
TRBV3-1/TRBV3-2	TRBD1	TRBJ1-2	-	CASSQAGGGYTF	TGTGCCAGCAGCCAAGCAGGGGGTGGCTACACCTTC
TRBV10-3	-	TRBJ2-1	-	CAISESGRASSYNEQFF	TGTGCCATCAGTGAGAGCGGGCGGGCTAGCTCCTACAATGAGCAGTTCTTC
TRBV12-3/TRBV12-4	-	TRBJ2-1	-	CASSLGQINEQFF	TGTGCCAGCAGTTTAGGTCAGATCAATGAGCAGTTCTTC
TRBV5-1	TRBD1	TRBJ2-2	-	CASSAGQGPGELFF	TGCGCCAGCAGCGCCGGACAGGGGCCGGGGGAGCTGTTTTTT
TRBV11-2	-	TRBJ2-1	-	CASSLGPSVTYNEQFF	TGTGCCAGCAGCTTAGGTCCTAGCGTAACCTACAATGAGCAGTTCTTC
TRBV28	TRBD1	TRBJ2-7	-	CASSTRTGDLSYEQYF	TGTGCCAGCAGTACAAGAACAGGGGATCTCTCCTACGAGCAGTACTTC
TRBV27	TRBD2	TRBJ2-3	few	CASNAGGSSTDTQYF	TGTGCCAGCAACGCGGGGGGATCTAGCACAGATACGCAGTATTTT
TRBV7-2	-	TRBJ1-3	-	CASSLRMAQDTIYF	TGTGCCAGCAGCTTAAGGATGGCTCAGGACACCATATATTTT
TRBV4-1	-	TRBJ2-3	-	CASSQGSKVGGAGDTQYF	TGCGCCAGCAGCCAAGGCTCTAAGGTGGGGGGGGCTGGAGATACGCAGTATTTT
TRBV4-1	TRBD2	TRBJ2-1	-	CASSQAPSGSIAYNEQFF	TGCGCCAGCAGCCAGGCCCCTAGCGGGAGTATTGCGTACAATGAGCAGTTCTTC
TRBV27	TRBD1	TRBJ2-7	-	CASGITGTGAYEQYF	TGTGCCAGCGGGATCACCGGGACAGGAGCCTACGAGCAGTACTTC
TRBV12-3/TRBV12-4	TRBD1	TRBJ1-4	few	CASSSDRAKLFF	TGTGCCAGCAGTAGCGACAGGGCAAAACTGTTTTTT
TRBV2	-	TRBJ2-2	-	CASSGQPNTGELFF	TGTGCCAGCTCCGGACAGCCGAACACCGGGGAGCTGTTTTTT
TRBV12-3/TRBV12-4	-	TRBJ2-5	once	CASSLVTWETQYF	TGTGCCAGCAGTTTAGTGACTTGGGAGACCCAGTACTTC
TRBV7-8	TRBD1	TRBJ1-2	few	CASSLARAGGNYGYTF	TGTGCCAGCAGCTTAGCGCGGGCAGGGGGGAACTATGGCTACACCTTC
TRBV3-1/TRBV3-2	-	TRBJ2-1	-	CASSPTLAYYNEQFF	TGTGCCAGCAGCCCGACCCTAGCTTACTACAATGAGCAGTTCTTC
TRBV3-1/TRBV3-2	TRBD1	TRBJ1-2	-	CASRRRTGDSYGYTF	TGTGCCAGCAGACGACGGACAGGGGATAGCTATGGCTACACCTTC
TRBV7-2	-	TRBJ2-5	-	CASSPDPEETQYF	TGTGCCAGCAGCCCCGACCCGGAGGAGACCCAGTACTTC
TRBV11-2	TRBD2	TRBJ2-3	-	CASSSPAREAVGDTQYF	TGTGCCAGCAGCTCTCCGGCGCGGGAGGCCGTCGGTGATACGCAGTATTTT
TRBV27	-	TRBJ1-2	-	CASSTSGFGYTF	TGTGCCAGCAGTACGTCAGGGTTTGGCTACACCTTC
TRBV28	TRBD2	TRBJ2-3	-	CASSGDTPSGRAQYF	TGTGCCAGCAGTGGTGACACCCCTAGCGGGAGAGCGCAGTATTTT
TRBV9	TRBD1	TRBJ2-2	few	CASSVGDSPTGELFF	TGTGCCAGCAGCGTGGGGGACAGTCCCACCGGGGAGCTGTTTTTT